These T cell receptor beta chains were read from a single sample in a study of post-analysis software for immune sequencing data. Each CDR3 protein gets one entry after TCRdb re-called the PCR reads with MiXCR. The sample records about 460,000 distinct CDR3 sequences, over 35% being singletons. The sample consisted of blood. These receptors were taken from a girl aged 10 to 17 with multiple sclerosis. Each CDR3 is given with its conserved first and last residue. Fields, in order: D gene, clone size, J gene, V gene, CDR3 DNA, CDR3 protein. The D gene is left open where the match is weak. Clone sizes are given selectively: once, few, many, or a class where the clone is expanded.

D: TRBD2; size: .; J: TRBJ2-7; V: TRBV29-1; DNA: TGCAGCGTGTGGACTAGCGGGTGGTACGAGCAGTACTTC; CDR3: CSVWTSGWYEQYF
D: TRBD2; size: .; J: TRBJ2-3; V: TRBV5-5; DNA: TGTGCCAGCAGCCCTCCCCCTAGCGGACCCACAGATACGCAGTATTTT; CDR3: CASSPPPSGPTDTQYF
D: TRBD1; size: few; J: TRBJ1-2; V: TRBV5-1; DNA: TGCGCCAGCAACGCTGGGACAGGCTATGGCTACACCTTC; CDR3: CASNAGTGYGYTF
D: .; size: .; J: TRBJ2-7; V: TRBV10-3; DNA: TGTGCCATCAGTGAGAGTGGCGGGGGCTACTACGAGCAGTACTTC; CDR3: CAISESGGGYYEQYF
D: .; size: .; J: TRBJ1-2; V: TRBV29-1; DNA: TGCGGCGTTGAAGAAACAGGGGGCTACACCTTC; CDR3: CGVEETGGYTF
D: TRBD1; size: few; J: TRBJ2-3; V: TRBV6-5; DNA: TGTGCCAGCAGCAATCGTAGGACAGGGAGCACAGATACGCAGTATTTT; CDR3: CASSNRRTGSTDTQYF
D: .; size: .; J: TRBJ1-2; V: TRBV6-1; DNA: TGTGCCAGCAGTGAAGCTCTGGACTCCTTGTATGGCTACACCTTC; CDR3: CASSEALDSLYGYTF
D: TRBD1; size: .; J: TRBJ2-5; V: TRBV28; DNA: TGTGCCAGCAGTCTAGGGGGCTGGGAGACCCAGTACTTC; CDR3: CASSLGGWETQYF
D: TRBD2; size: once; J: TRBJ2-1; V: TRBV6-1; DNA: TGTGCCAGCAGTGAAGAGACTAGCGGAGCCTACAATGAGCAGTTCTTC; CDR3: CASSEETSGAYNEQFF
D: .; size: .; J: TRBJ1-5; V: TRBV28; DNA: TGTGCCAGCAACACCGGACAGCCGGTGAGTCAGCCCCAGCATTTT; CDR3: CASNTGQPVSQPQHF
D: .; size: few; J: TRBJ2-7; V: TRBV6-5; DNA: TGTGCCAGCAGTTACTCTTTCAGGTTAAAGGAGCAGTACTTC; CDR3: CASSYSFRLKEQYF
D: TRBD2; size: once; J: TRBJ2-7; V: TRBV4-2; DNA: TGTGCCAGCAGCCAACTAGCGGGGATACGCTACGAGCAGTACTTC; CDR3: CASSQLAGIRYEQYF
D: TRBD2; size: .; J: TRBJ2-3; V: TRBV6-6; DNA: TGTGCCAGCAGTTGGCCGGGACTAGAGATCACAGATACGCAGTATTTT; CDR3: CASSWPGLEITDTQYF
D: .; size: .; J: TRBJ1-6; V: TRBV6-1; DNA: TGTGCCAGCACAGCGACAGCACCCCTCCACTTT; CDR3: CASTATAPLHF
D: .; size: .; J: TRBJ1-2; V: TRBV4-3; DNA: TGCGCCAGCAGCTCAACCCGCGGGGGCGGCTATGGCTACACCTTC; CDR3: CASSSTRGGGYGYTF
D: TRBD1; size: .; J: TRBJ2-7; V: TRBV10-3; DNA: TGTGCCATCAGGGCCCCGACAGGGGGAACCTACGAGCAGTACTTC; CDR3: CAIRAPTGGTYEQYF
D: .; size: .; J: TRBJ1-1; V: TRBV29-1; DNA: TGCAGCGTTGACGGTTCAGGGGCCACTGAAGCTTTCTTT; CDR3: CSVDGSGATEAFF
D: .; size: .; J: TRBJ1-2; V: TRBV7-8; DNA: TGTGCCAGCAGCTTAAACAGGGCCTTTGATGGCTACACCTTC; CDR3: CASSLNRAFDGYTF
D: TRBD2; size: few; J: TRBJ2-7; V: TRBV5-1; DNA: TGCGCCAGCAGCCCGTCGGGAGGCTCCTACGAGCAGTACTTC; CDR3: CASSPSGGSYEQYF
D: TRBD1; size: .; J: TRBJ2-3; V: TRBV7-6; DNA: TGTGCCAGCAGCTTAGGACAGGGGTTCTTCACAGATACGCAGTATTTT; CDR3: CASSLGQGFFTDTQYF
D: .; size: .; J: TRBJ2-1; V: TRBV20-1; DNA: TGCAGTACGACCTTAGCGACGACGGGTTTGAATGAGCAGTTCTTC; CDR3: CSTTLATTGLNEQFF
D: .; size: .; J: TRBJ2-5; V: TRBV5-1; DNA: TGCGCCAGCAGCCCCCCGCCGGCAGGGGTGCGTGAGACCCAGTACTTC; CDR3: CASSPPPAGVRETQYF
D: .; size: .; J: TRBJ1-2; V: TRBV6-5; DNA: TGTGCCAGCAGTTACTCGGCGAACTATGGCTACACCTTC; CDR3: CASSYSANYGYTF
D: TRBD2; size: .; J: TRBJ2-3; V: TRBV20-1; DNA: TGCAGTGCCAAGACTAGCGGGAAGGCAGATACGCAGTATTTT; CDR3: CSAKTSGKADTQYF
D: .; size: .; J: TRBJ1-1; V: TRBV20-1; DNA: TGCGGTGCTAGAGATGATGGGAGGGCCCCGGGCACTGAAGCTTTCTTT; CDR3: CGARDDGRAPGTEAFF
D: TRBD1; size: .; J: TRBJ2-1; V: TRBV28; DNA: TGTGCCAGCAGTCCGTGGGGACAGGGGGTATCATACAATGAGCAGTTCTTC; CDR3: CASSPWGQGVSYNEQFF
D: TRBD2; size: few; J: TRBJ2-7; V: TRBV9; DNA: TGTGCCAGCAGCGCGACTAGCGGGCAGGCCTACGAGCAGTACTTC; CDR3: CASSATSGQAYEQYF